Listed below are T cell receptor beta chains from one sample, sequenced in a study of OX40 agonist ivuxolimab in advanced cancers. TCRdb keeps only in-frame clones here, not all; method: immunoSEQ multiplex PCR. The sample has about 95,000 clones; approximately 89% are singletons. This specimen was CD4+ or CD8+ T cells sorted from blood, taken in a trial of the OX40 agonist ivuxolimab. Source of these receptors: an adult with an advanced solid tumor such as melanoma, head and neck, liver or kidney cancer. CDR3s include the opening cysteine and the closing phenylalanine or tryptophan. The order of the fields is CDR3 DNA, CDR3 protein, clone size, D gene, J gene, V gene. D genes are given only for firm matches. The size entry is marked missing in some rows and otherwise reads once, few, many or a size class.

TGTGCCAGCATCCCACCGAGAACAACCCGGAACTATGGCTACACCTTC | CASIPPRTTRNYGYTF | - | - | TRBJ1-2 | TRBV6-6
TGTGCCAGCTCACCAGGGACTAGCGGGACCTACGAGCAGTACTTC | CASSPGTSGTYEQYF | - | TRBD2 | TRBJ2-7 | TRBV18
TGTGCCAGCAGCTTCGACAGGGGGATCTACGAGCAGTACTTC | CASSFDRGIYEQYF | - | TRBD1 | TRBJ2-7 | TRBV11-2
TGTGCCAGCAGCTTAGTCCCGGAGAAGGGCCCCAAGTACGAGCAGTACTTC | CASSLVPEKGPKYEQYF | - | - | TRBJ2-7 | TRBV7-4
TGTGCCAGCAGCCGGGGACAGGGCAGCGTGAACACTGAAGCTTTCTTT | CASSRGQGSVNTEAFF | - | TRBD1 | TRBJ1-1 | TRBV5-4
TGCGCCAGCAGCTCGGGACTAGACCTGCAAGAGACCCAGTACTTC | CASSSGLDLQETQYF | - | TRBD2 | TRBJ2-5 | TRBV5-1
TGTGCCAGCAGTCCTGCCCGTCAGGGTACTGAGCAGTTCTTC | CASSPARQGTEQFF | - | - | TRBJ2-1 | TRBV25-1
TGTGCCAGTAGTATAGTTGGGGGCACCGGGGAGCTGTTTTTT | CASSIVGGTGELFF | - | - | TRBJ2-2 | TRBV19
TGTGCCAGTAGTATCCCCGTTAACGGCGGAAACACCATATATTTT | CASSIPVNGGNTIYF | - | - | TRBJ1-3 | TRBV19
TGTGCCAGCAGTTACTGGAGGGGGACAGGAGGAAACACCATATATTTT | CASSYWRGTGGNTIYF | - | TRBD1 | TRBJ1-3 | TRBV6-5
TGTGCCAGCAGGGACAGGGCTTCCGGGGAGCTGTTTTTT | CASRDRASGELFF | - | TRBD1 | TRBJ2-2 | TRBV9
TGTGCCAGCAGTTTATCGACACTGGGGAATCAGCCCCAGCATTTT | CASSLSTLGNQPQHF | - | - | TRBJ1-5 | TRBV27
TGTGCCAGTATTCCGGCCGGCACTAACTATGGCTACACCTTC | CASIPAGTNYGYTF | - | - | TRBJ1-2 | TRBV19
TGTGCCAGCAGGGGACAGGGGGCGGGCTACACCTTC | CASRGQGAGYTF | - | TRBD1 | TRBJ1-2 | TRBV25-1
TGTGCCAGCAGCCGAGAGGAATACACAGATACGCAGTATTTT | CASSREEYTDTQYF | - | - | TRBJ2-3 | TRBV28
TGTGCCTGGAGTCTAGGGGCAGGGCTGGACGAGCAGTACTTC | CAWSLGAGLDEQYF | - | - | TRBJ2-7 | TRBV30
TGTGCCAGCAGCGCCTCAGGGGGGACGAACACCGGGGAGCTGTTTTTT | CASSASGGTNTGELFF | - | - | TRBJ2-2 | TRBV9
TGTGCCACCTACGGGACAGGGGATGGCTACACCTTC | CATYGTGDGYTF | - | TRBD1 | TRBJ1-2 | TRBV19
TGTGCCAGCAGCTATAGTAGGACAGGCTACAATGAGCAGTTCTTC | CASSYSRTGYNEQFF | - | TRBD1 | TRBJ2-1 | TRBV5-4
TGCGCCAGCAGCTTGGCCCTGGGACAGGCGTCCACTGAAGCTTTCTTT | CASSLALGQASTEAFF | - | TRBD1 | TRBJ1-1 | TRBV5-1
TGTGCCAGTATGCGACGGGCAGACGAATTCTCTGGAAACACCATATATTTT | CASMRRADEFSGNTIYF | - | - | TRBJ1-3 | TRBV19
TGTGCCAGCAGCCCAGGAACAAGCGTGCAGTATTTT | CASSPGTSVQYF | - | - | TRBJ2-3 | TRBV5-8
TGCGCCAGCAGCGAGGACAGCTATGGCTACACCTTC | CASSEDSYGYTF | - | - | TRBJ1-2 | TRBV5-1
TGTGCCAGCGGGACCGGGATAAACGAGCAGTACTTC | CASGTGINEQYF | - | - | TRBJ2-7 | TRBV2
TGTGCCAGCAGTTTAAACTCCTGGACAGGGGGCCACGAGCAGTACTTC | CASSLNSWTGGHEQYF | once | TRBD1 | TRBJ2-7 | TRBV27
TGTGCCAGCAGCTTAGGAGGGGCGAGTAGGGGTTACAATGAGCAGTTCTTC | CASSLGGASRGYNEQFF | - | - | TRBJ2-1 | TRBV11-1
TGTGCCAGCAGCCGCTCGGGACTAGCGGGCGATACGCAGTATTTT | CASSRSGLAGDTQYF | - | TRBD2 | TRBJ2-3 | TRBV7-2
TGTGCCAGCAGCGTAGTGGCTAGCGACAATGAGCAGTTCTTC | CASSVVASDNEQFF | - | - | TRBJ2-1 | TRBV9
TGTGCCAGCAGTGGGGGGGCTCGGTATGGCTACACCTTC | CASSGGARYGYTF | - | - | TRBJ1-2 | TRBV2
TGCGCCAGCAGCGTGGACGGGAACACTGAAGCTTTCTTT | CASSVDGNTEAFF | once | - | TRBJ1-1 | TRBV5-1
TGCGCCAGCAGCTTGGTGCAGGGAATGCGCGAGACCCAGTACTTC | CASSLVQGMRETQYF | - | - | TRBJ2-5 | TRBV5-1
TGTGCCAGCAGTTTATCGGGACTAGCGGGAGGTAGAAACACCGGGGAGCTGTTTTTT | CASSLSGLAGGRNTGELFF | - | TRBD2 | TRBJ2-2 | TRBV27
TGTGCCAGCAGCGGACAGAGGGATCAGCCCCAGCATTTT | CASSGQRDQPQHF | - | - | TRBJ1-5 | TRBV6-5
TGTGCCACCAGCAATTTGCGGGGCGGCACAGATACGCAGTATTTT | CATSNLRGGTDTQYF | - | - | TRBJ2-3 | TRBV15
TGTGCCAGCAGTGCCGGGTTCACTGAAGCTTTCTTT | CASSAGFTEAFF | - | - | TRBJ1-1 | TRBV6-1
TGTGCCAGCAGTTATTCTGTGGGGGACGAGGTCTTT | CASSYSVGDEVF | - | - | TRBJ1-1 | TRBV6-5
TGTGCCAGCAGGGGACAGTCTGCTTACAATGAGCAGTTCTTC | CASRGQSAYNEQFF | - | TRBD1 | TRBJ2-1 | TRBV6-1
TGTGCCAGCAGTTACTCGATCGCATTTACCTACAATGAGCAGTTCTTC | CASSYSIAFTYNEQFF | - | - | TRBJ2-1 | TRBV6-5
TGTGCCAGCAGCTTGTCGGAGAACACTGAGGCTTTCTTT | CASSLSENTEAFF | - | - | TRBJ1-1 | TRBV5-5
TGTGCCAGCAGTTACCGCCCAGTCTCCTACAATGAGCAGTTCTTC | CASSYRPVSYNEQFF | - | - | TRBJ2-1 | TRBV6-5
TGTGCCAGCAGCCCGGGGACATCTCAAGAGACCCAGTACTTC | CASSPGTSQETQYF | - | - | TRBJ2-5 | TRBV11-2
TGTGCCAGCAGCTTGAGTGGGCGGGGAACTAATTCACCCCTCCACTTT | CASSLSGRGTNSPLHF | - | - | TRBJ1-6 | TRBV5-8
TGTGCCTGGAGTATGGGAAACACCATATATTTT | CAWSMGNTIYF | - | - | TRBJ1-3 | TRBV30
TGTGCCTGGAGTGTACGATCAGGGTGGGACACCGGGGAGCTGTTTTTT | CAWSVRSGWDTGELFF | - | - | TRBJ2-2 | TRBV30
TGTGCCAGCAGCTCTAGACGGTTAAACTCCTACGAGCAGTACTTC | CASSSRRLNSYEQYF | - | - | TRBJ2-7 | TRBV7-8
TGTGCCAGTCATACAGGGACTGCTGGAAACACCATATATTTT | CASHTGTAGNTIYF | - | - | TRBJ1-3 | TRBV19
TGTGCCTGGAGTGTAACCCGTGGCGGCTATGGCTACACCTTC | CAWSVTRGGYGYTF | - | - | TRBJ1-2 | TRBV30
TGTGCCAGCAGCTTAGTAGGCGCCAGGGTTAACTATGGCTACACCTTC | CASSLVGARVNYGYTF | - | - | TRBJ1-2 | TRBV7-9
TGCGCCAGCAGCCAGGGTCTGGGGACAGATAACAATGAGCAGTTCTTC | CASSQGLGTDNNEQFF | - | TRBD1 | TRBJ2-1 | TRBV4-3
TGTGCCTGGAGCCGGGACGCCAACGTCCTGACTTTC | CAWSRDANVLTF | once | - | TRBJ2-6 | TRBV30
TGTGCCAGCAGCTTCGGCAGGAACTATGGCTACACCTTC | CASSFGRNYGYTF | - | - | TRBJ1-2 | TRBV7-9
TGCGCCAGCAGCGCAACAGGGCAGGGGCGGGAGACCCAGTACTTC | CASSATGQGRETQYF | - | - | TRBJ2-5 | TRBV5-1
TGTGCCAGCAGTTTATGGGAAGGGGGCACAGATACGCAGTATTTT | CASSLWEGGTDTQYF | once | - | TRBJ2-3 | TRBV27
TGCGCCAGCAGCCTATTGGCAGGGATGAACACTGAAGCTTTCTTT | CASSLLAGMNTEAFF | - | - | TRBJ1-1 | TRBV4-1
TGTGCCAGCAGAACCGGGACTAGCGGTTACGAGCAGTACTTC | CASRTGTSGYEQYF | - | TRBD2 | TRBJ2-7 | TRBV28
TGTGCCTGGAGTGTGCGGGGAGGCTACACCTTC | CAWSVRGGYTF | once | - | TRBJ1-2 | TRBV30
TGTGCCAGCAGCTTAGTGGGGGCGGTCGCGGAGACCCAGTACTTC | CASSLVGAVAETQYF | - | - | TRBJ2-5 | TRBV7-2
TGTGCCAGTAGTATATTTAGCGGGGTAAGCACAGATACGCAGTATTTT | CASSIFSGVSTDTQYF | - | TRBD2 | TRBJ2-3 | TRBV19
TGTGCCAACCAGGACAGGCAGAACACTGAAGCTTTCTTT | CANQDRQNTEAFF | - | TRBD1 | TRBJ1-1 | TRBV6-6